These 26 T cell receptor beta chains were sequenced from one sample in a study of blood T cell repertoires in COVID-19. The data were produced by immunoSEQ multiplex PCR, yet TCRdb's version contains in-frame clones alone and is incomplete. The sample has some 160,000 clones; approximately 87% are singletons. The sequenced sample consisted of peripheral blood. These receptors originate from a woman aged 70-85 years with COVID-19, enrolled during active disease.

The CDR3 DNA reads as TGTGCCAGTAGAAAGGAGGGACAGGGTTTGTATCAGCCCCAGCATTTT. This gives the protein CASRKEGQGLYQPQHF. This sequence joins TRBV19 and TRBJ1-5; 9 bases agree with TRBD1. Trimming cost V 6 bases and J 5 bases; bases outside gene matches: 11. The CDR3 sequence is 16 residues long. CDR1 is LNHDA and CDR2 is SQIVND in the germline V gene (reference sequence).

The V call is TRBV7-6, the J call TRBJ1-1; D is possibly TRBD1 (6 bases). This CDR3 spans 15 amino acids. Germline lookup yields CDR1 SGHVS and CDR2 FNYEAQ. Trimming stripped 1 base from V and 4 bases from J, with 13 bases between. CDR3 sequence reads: CASSLGPGAVTEAFF. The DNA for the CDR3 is TGTGCCAGCAGCTTAGGTCCAGGGGCAGTCACTGAAGCTTTCTTT.

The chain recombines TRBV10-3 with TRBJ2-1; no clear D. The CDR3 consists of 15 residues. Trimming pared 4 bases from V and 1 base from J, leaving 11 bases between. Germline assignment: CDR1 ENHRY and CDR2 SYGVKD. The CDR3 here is CAISGAGRSYNEQFF. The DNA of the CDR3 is TGTGCCATCAGTGGGGCAGGTAGGTCCTACAATGAGCAGTTCTTC.

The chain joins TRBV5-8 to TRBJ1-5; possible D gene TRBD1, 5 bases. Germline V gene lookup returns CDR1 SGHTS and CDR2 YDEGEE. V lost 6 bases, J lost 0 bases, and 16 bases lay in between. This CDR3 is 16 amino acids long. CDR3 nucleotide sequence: TGTGCCAGCAAAGGAGGGGCCCGCGGTAGCAATCAGCCCCAGCATTTT. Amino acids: CASKGGARGSNQPQHF.

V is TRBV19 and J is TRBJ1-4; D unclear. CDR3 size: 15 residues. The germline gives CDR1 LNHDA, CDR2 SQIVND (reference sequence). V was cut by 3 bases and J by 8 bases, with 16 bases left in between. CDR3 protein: CASSITSDFGEKLFF. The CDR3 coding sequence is TGTGCCAGTAGTATTACGTCGGACTTTGGCGAAAAACTGTTTTTT. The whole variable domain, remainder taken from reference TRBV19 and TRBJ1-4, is DGGITQSPKYLFRKEGQNVTLSCEQNLNHDAMYWYRQDPGQGLRLIYYSQIVNDFQKGDIAEGYSVSREKKESFPLTVTSAQKNPTAFYLCASSITSDFGEKLFFGSGTQLSVL.

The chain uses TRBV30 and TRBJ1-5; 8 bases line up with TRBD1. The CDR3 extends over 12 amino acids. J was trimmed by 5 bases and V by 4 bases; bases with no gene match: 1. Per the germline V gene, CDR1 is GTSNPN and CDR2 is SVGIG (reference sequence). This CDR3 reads CAWKQGDQPQHF. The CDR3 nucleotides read TGTGCCTGGAAACAGGGGGATCAGCCCCAGCATTTT. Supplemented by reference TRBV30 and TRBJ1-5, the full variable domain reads SQTIHQWPATLVQPVGSPLSLECTVEGTSNPNLYWYRQAAGRGLQLLFYSVGIGQISSEVPQNLSASRPQDRQFILSSKKLLLSDSGFYLCAWKQGDQPQHFGDGTRLSIL.

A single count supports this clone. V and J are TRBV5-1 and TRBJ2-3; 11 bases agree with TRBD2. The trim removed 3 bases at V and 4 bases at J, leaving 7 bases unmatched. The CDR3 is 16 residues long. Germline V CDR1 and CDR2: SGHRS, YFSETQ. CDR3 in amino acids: CASSSGTSGFADTQYF. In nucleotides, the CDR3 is TGCGCCAGCAGCTCAGGGACTAGCGGTTTCGCAGATACGCAGTATTTT.

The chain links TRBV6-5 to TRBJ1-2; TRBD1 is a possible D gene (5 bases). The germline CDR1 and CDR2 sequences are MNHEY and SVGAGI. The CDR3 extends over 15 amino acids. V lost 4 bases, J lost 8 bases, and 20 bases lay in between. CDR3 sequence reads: CASSSPLGRSGGYTF. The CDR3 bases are TGTGCCAGCAGTTCCCCCCTGGGGCGTAGTGGAGGCTACACCTTC.

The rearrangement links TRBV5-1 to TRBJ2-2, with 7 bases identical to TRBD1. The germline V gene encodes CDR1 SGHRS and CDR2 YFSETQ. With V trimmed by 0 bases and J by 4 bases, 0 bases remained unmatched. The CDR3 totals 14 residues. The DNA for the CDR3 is TGCGCCAGCAGCTTGGAGGGGGCCACCGGGGAGCTGTTTTTT. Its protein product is CASSLEGATGELFF.

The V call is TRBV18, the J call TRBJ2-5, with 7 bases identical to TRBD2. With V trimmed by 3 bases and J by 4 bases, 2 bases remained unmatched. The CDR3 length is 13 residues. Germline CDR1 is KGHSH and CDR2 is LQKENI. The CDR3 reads CASSPGEGETQYF. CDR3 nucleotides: TGTGCCAGCTCACCGGGGGAGGGAGAGACCCAGTACTTC. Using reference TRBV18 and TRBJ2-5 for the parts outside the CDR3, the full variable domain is NAGVMQNPRHLVRRRGQEARLRCSPMKGHSHVYWYRQLPEEGLKFMVYLQKENIIDESGMPKERFSAEFPKEGPSILRIQQVVRGDSAAYFCASSPGEGETQYFGPGTRLLVL.

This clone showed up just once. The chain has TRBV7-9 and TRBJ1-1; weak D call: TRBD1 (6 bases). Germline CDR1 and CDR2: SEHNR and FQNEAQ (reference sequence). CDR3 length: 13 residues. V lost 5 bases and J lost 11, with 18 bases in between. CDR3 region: CASSPFRDTYAFF. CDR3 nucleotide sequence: TGTGCCAGCAGCCCATTCCGGGACACCTACGCTTTCTTT.

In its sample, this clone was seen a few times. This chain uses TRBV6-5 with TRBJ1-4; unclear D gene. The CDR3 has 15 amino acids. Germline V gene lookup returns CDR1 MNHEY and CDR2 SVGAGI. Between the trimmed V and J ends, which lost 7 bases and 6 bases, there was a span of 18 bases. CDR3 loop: CASTRIPGSDEKLFF. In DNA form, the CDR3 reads TGTGCCAGCACCCGTATTCCGGGTTCCGATGAAAAACTGTTTTTT.

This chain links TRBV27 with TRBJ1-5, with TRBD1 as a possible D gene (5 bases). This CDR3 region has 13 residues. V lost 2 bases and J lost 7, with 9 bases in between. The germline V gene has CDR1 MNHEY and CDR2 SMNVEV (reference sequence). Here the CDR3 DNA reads TGTGCCAGCAGTTTAGTAGGGGCGCAGCCCCAGCATTTT. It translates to CASSLVGAQPQHF.

As DNA, the CDR3 is TGTGCCAGCAGCCAAGAACCTCTGACTAGTTGGGAGACCCAGTACTTC. Translating gives CASSQEPLTSWETQYF. The genes are TRBV4-2 and TRBJ2-5; TRBD2 might be the D (6 bases). This CDR3 has 16 amino acids. Trimming removed 0 bases at V and 5 bases at J, with 16 bases between. Germline CDR1 reads LGHNA; CDR2 reads YNFKEQ.

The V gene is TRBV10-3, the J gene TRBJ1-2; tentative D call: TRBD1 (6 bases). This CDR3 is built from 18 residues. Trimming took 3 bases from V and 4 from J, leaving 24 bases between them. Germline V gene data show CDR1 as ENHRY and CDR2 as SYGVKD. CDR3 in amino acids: CAISDLVSKRQAPYGYTF. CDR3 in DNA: TGTGCCATCAGTGACCTTGTGTCGAAACGACAGGCCCCCTATGGCTACACCTTC.

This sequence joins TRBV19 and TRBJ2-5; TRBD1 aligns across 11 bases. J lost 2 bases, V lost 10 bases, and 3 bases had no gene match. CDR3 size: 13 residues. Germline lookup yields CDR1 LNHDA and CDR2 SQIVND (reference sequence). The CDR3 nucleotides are TGTGCCACTCGGGACAGGGGGCAAGAGACCCAGTACTTC. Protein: CATRDRGQETQYF.

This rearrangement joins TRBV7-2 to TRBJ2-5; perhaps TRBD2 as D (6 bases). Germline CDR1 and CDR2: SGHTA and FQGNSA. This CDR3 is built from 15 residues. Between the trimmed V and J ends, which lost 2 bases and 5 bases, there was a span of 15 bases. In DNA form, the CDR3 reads TGTGCCAGCAGCTTACGCGGGACCGATCGGGAGACCCAGTACTTC. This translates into CASSLRGTDRETQYF.

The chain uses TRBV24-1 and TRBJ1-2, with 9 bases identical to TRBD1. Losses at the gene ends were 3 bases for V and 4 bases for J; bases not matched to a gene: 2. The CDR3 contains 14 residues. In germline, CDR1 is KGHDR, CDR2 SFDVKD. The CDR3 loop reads CATSDPGQGYGYTF. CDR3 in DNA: TGTGCCACCAGTGATCCGGGACAGGGCTATGGCTACACCTTC.

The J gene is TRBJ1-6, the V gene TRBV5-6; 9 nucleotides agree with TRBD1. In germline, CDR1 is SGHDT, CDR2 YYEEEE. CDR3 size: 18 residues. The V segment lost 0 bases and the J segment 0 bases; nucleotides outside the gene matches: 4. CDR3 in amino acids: CASSLGQGGSSYNSPLHF. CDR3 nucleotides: TGTGCCAGCAGCTTGGGACAGGGGGGAAGCTCCTATAATTCACCCCTCCACTTT.

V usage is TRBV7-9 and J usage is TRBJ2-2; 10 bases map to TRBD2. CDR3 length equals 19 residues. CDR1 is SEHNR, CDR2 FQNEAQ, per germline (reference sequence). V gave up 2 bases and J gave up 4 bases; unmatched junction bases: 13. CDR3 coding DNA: TGTGCCAGCAGCTTAACTCCTGGTCGTGCTAGCGGGGGCACCGGGGAGCTGTTTTTT. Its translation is CASSLTPGRASGGTGELFF.

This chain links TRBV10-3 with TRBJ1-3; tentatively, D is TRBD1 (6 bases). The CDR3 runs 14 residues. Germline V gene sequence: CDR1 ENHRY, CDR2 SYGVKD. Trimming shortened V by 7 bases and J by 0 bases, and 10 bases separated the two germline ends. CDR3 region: CAITLDSSGNTIYF. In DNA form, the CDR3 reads TGTGCCATCACCCTGGACAGCTCTGGAAACACCATATATTTT.

CDR3 in DNA: TGCGCCAGCAACCTCGTCGGGGTAGCTGAAAAACTGTTTTTT. This gives the protein CASNLVGVAEKLFF. The genes are TRBV4-1 and TRBJ1-4; D gene unclear. This CDR3 is 14 amino acids long. V lost 7 bases and J lost 7, with 16 bases in between. Germline assignment: CDR1 MGHRA and CDR2 YSYEKL.

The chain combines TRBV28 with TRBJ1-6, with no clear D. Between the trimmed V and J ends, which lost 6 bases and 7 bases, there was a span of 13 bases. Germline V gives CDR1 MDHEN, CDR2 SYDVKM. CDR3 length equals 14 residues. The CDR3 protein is CASRPRTPNSPLHF. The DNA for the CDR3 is TGTGCCAGCAGGCCTCGGACTCCCAATTCACCCCTCCACTTT.

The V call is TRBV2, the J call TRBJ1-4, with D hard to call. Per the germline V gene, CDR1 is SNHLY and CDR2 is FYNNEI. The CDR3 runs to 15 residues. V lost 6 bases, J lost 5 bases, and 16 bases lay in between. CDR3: CASSRDRIANEKLFF. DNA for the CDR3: TGTGCCAGCAGCCGAGATCGTATTGCGAATGAAAAACTGTTTTTT.

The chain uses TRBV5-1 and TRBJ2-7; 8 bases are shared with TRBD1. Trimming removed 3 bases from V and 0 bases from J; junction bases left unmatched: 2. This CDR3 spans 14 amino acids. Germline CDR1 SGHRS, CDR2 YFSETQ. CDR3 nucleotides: TGCGCCAGCAGCTGGGGGACAGGCTCCTACGAGCAGTACTTC. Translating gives CASSWGTGSYEQYF. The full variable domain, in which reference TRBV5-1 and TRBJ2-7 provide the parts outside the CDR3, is KAGVTQTPRYLIKTRGQQVTLSCSPISGHRSVSWYQQTPGQGLQFLFEYFSETQRNKGNFPGRFSGRQFSNSRSEMNVSTLELGDSALYLCASSWGTGSYEQYFGPGTRLTVT.

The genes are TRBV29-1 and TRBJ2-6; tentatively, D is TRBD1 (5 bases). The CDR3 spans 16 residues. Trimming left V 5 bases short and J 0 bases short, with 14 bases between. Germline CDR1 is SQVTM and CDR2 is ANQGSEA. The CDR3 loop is CSVKGPGPSGANVLTF. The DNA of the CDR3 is TGCAGCGTTAAGGGGCCAGGGCCCTCTGGGGCCAACGTCCTGACTTTC.